These 30 T cell receptor beta chains came from one sample sequenced in a study of blood T cell repertoires in COVID-19. TCRdb's copy holds only in-frame clones and misses some; the assay was immunoSEQ multiplex PCR. In the table there are about 140,000 clones, over 80% of which are singletons. The sequenced sample was peripheral blood. The receptors shown here come from a woman between 50 and 59 years old with acute or convalescent COVID-19.

This chain uses TRBV3-1 (or the pseudogene TRBV3-2) with TRBJ1-4; D gene ambiguous. Germline loops: CDR1 LGHDT, CDR2 YNNKEL (reference sequence). V was trimmed by 0 bases and J by 0 bases, leaving 17 bases between them. CDR3 length equals 19 residues. The CDR3 nucleotides read TGTGCCAGCAGCCAAGATCTATTAGTTCGGGGATCAACTAATGAAAAACTGTTTTTT. The encoded protein is CASSQDLLVRGSTNEKLFF.

This clone was recorded only once. The V and J genes are TRBV3-1 (or the pseudogene TRBV3-2) and TRBJ1-1; TRBD1 is a possible D gene (6 bases). Germline V gene sequence: CDR1 LGHDT, CDR2 YNNKEL (reference sequence). CDR3 length equals 15 residues. With 0 bases removed from V and 7 bases from J, the gap between germline ends came to 15 bases. CDR3 nucleotides: TGTGCCAGCAGCCAAGAGGCGGCAGGGGCGCGTGAAGCTTTCTTT. This codes for CASSQEAAGAREAFF.

This clone has just one count. The rearrangement joins TRBV7-8 to TRBJ2-7; tentative D call: TRBD1 (5 bases). The germline V gene encodes CDR1 SGHVS and CDR2 FQNEAQ. Deletions cut 0 bases from V and 5 bases from J, with 5 bases between. This CDR3 region has 12 residues. Here the CDR3 DNA reads TGTGCCAGCAGCTTAGCAGGGGACGAGCAGTACTTC. This gives the protein CASSLAGDEQYF.

This chain joins TRBV15 and TRBJ2-1; 13 bases match TRBD2. CDR3 length: 18 amino acids. Losses at the gene ends were 0 bases for V and 8 bases for J; bases not matched to a gene: 10. Germline assignment: CDR1 LNHNV and CDR2 YYDKDF (reference sequence). In DNA, the CDR3 is TGTGCCACCAGCAGAGATGGTAGGACTAGCGGGAGTTCCGATGAGCAGTTCTTC. Protein product: CATSRDGRTSGSSDEQFF.

In this sample, this clone turned up once. This chain connects TRBV5-1 to TRBJ2-3; 12 bases match TRBD2. This CDR3 region has 15 residues. The germline gives CDR1 SGHRS, CDR2 YFSETQ. V was pared by 0 bases and J by 4 bases, with 0 bases of the junction left unmatched. CDR3 nucleotide sequence: TGCGCCAGCAGCTTGGGGACTAGCGGGGCAGATACGCAGTATTTT. Amino acids: CASSLGTSGADTQYF.

This sequence joins TRBV7-9 and TRBJ1-1, with 7 bases fitting TRBD1. The length of the CDR3 is 13 residues. V lost 5 bases, J lost 5 bases, and 5 bases stayed unmatched. The germline CDR1 and CDR2 sequences are SEHNR and FQNEAQ (reference sequence). The CDR3 nucleotides are TGTGCCAGCAGCGAGACAGGGAGGACTGAAGCTTTCTTT. Amino acids: CASSETGRTEAFF.

The chain links TRBV21-1 to TRBJ2-1; the D segment call TRBD2 is taken from the table without a DNA check. TRBV21-1 is recorded as a pseudogene. The CDR3 length is 18 residues. The CDR3 DNA reads TGTGCCAGCAGCAAAGGCCCTGGCGGGAGGGCCAATTTCGGTGAGCAGTTCTTC. Its translation: CASSKGPGGRANFGEQFF.

This rearrangement joins TRBV6-5 to TRBJ1-6; D is unclear. Germline CDR1 reads MNHEY; CDR2 reads SVGAGI. The CDR3 is made up of 13 amino acids. V gave up 6 bases and J gave up 8 bases, with 11 bases separating them. The CDR3 sequence: CASRGGGDSPLHF. The CDR3 DNA is TGTGCCAGCAGAGGAGGCGGGGATTCACCCCTCCACTTT.

A note on this clone: Other DNA sequences from this sample encode an identical CDR3 as well. The V gene is TRBV6-5, the J gene TRBJ1-1, with a weak D call TRBD1 (5 bases). Germline V gene lookup returns CDR1 MNHEY and CDR2 SVGAGI. This CDR3 contains 13 residues. The germline V and J ends were trimmed by 6 bases and 1 base, with 9 bases remaining between them. The CDR3 loop reads CASSDSPNTEAFF. The CDR3 DNA reads TGTGCCAGCAGCGACAGTCCGAACACTGAAGCTTTCTTT.

This clone was counted once. J is TRBJ2-5 and V is TRBV3-1 (or the pseudogene TRBV3-2); perhaps TRBD1 as D (5 bases). This CDR3 has 13 residues. CDR1 and CDR2 from the germline V gene are LGHDT and YNNKEL (reference sequence). Trimming shortened V by 3 bases and J by 4 bases, and 9 bases separated the two germline ends. CDR3 sequence (DNA): TGTGCCAGCAGCCATAGGGGCAGAGAGACCCAGTACTTC. It encodes CASSHRGRETQYF.

This chain joins TRBV5-8 and TRBJ1-2, with a weak D call TRBD1 (5 bases). The CDR3 is made up of 15 amino acids. The germline V gene encodes CDR1 SGHTS and CDR2 YDEGEE. Trimming shortened V by 4 bases and J by 1 base, and 14 bases separated the two germline ends. CDR3 sequence (DNA): TGTGCCAGCAGCATTGTTGGGGGGAGTAACTATGGCTACACCTTC. Its translation: CASSIVGGSNYGYTF.

The V gene is TRBV5-1, the J gene TRBJ1-2; D possibly corresponds to TRBD1 (5 bases). V shed 0 bases and J shed 0 bases, with 9 bases lying between them. The CDR3 covers 15 residues. Germline loops: CDR1 SGHRS, CDR2 YFSETQ. The CDR3 loop reads CASSLETAANYGYTF. Written as DNA, the CDR3 is TGCGCCAGCAGCTTGGAGACAGCCGCTAACTATGGCTACACCTTC.

This clone was observed a single time. The chain has TRBV21-1 and TRBJ2-7; the D segment call TRBD1 is taken from the table without a DNA check. TRBV21-1 has pseudogene status. This CDR3 comprises 14 residues. The chain's CDR3 is CASSKRGRADEQYF. The CDR3 DNA reads as TGTGCCAGCAGCAAAAGGGGCCGGGCCGACGAGCAGTACTTC.

The chain combines TRBV24-1 with TRBJ1-5; D uncertain. Per the germline V gene, CDR1 is KGHDR and CDR2 is SFDVKD. The CDR3 is 14 residues long. The V end was cut by 4 bases, the J end by 4 bases, with 10 bases between. The CDR3 sequence: CATSDLTENQPQHF. CDR3 nucleotide sequence: TGTGCCACCAGTGACCTAACAGAGAATCAGCCCCAGCATTTT.

The CDR3 sequence is CASSDPDLSSYNEQFF. The CDR3 coding sequence is TGTGCCAGCAGTGATCCAGACTTGAGCTCCTACAATGAGCAGTTCTTC. The V and J genes are TRBV2 and TRBJ2-1, with D unresolved. The CDR3 loop spans 16 amino acids. Germline CDR1 and CDR2: SNHLY and FYNNEI. Trimming cost V 3 bases and J 0 bases, with 12 bases left between them. Supplemented by reference TRBV2 and TRBJ2-1, the full variable domain reads EPEVTQTPSHQVTQMGQEVILRCVPISNHLYFYWYRQILGQKVEFLVSFYNNEISEKSEIFDDQFSVERPDGSNFTLKIRSTKLEDSAMYFCASSDPDLSSYNEQFFGPGTRLTVL.

The V and J genes are TRBV18 and TRBJ1-3; D is uncertain. This CDR3 region has 15 residues. Germline lookup yields CDR1 KGHSH and CDR2 LQKENI. V was pared by 3 bases and J by 2 bases, with 11 bases between. CDR3 nucleotide sequence: TGTGCCAGCTCACCGGGTCCCGGGGCTGGAAACACCATATATTTT. Its translation is CASSPGPGAGNTIYF.

The CDR3: CASSFYITGSTDTQYF. CDR3 bases: TGTGCCAGCAGCTTCTACATCACAGGGAGCACAGATACGCAGTATTTT. This chain uses TRBV5-4 with TRBJ2-3; D is perhaps TRBD1 (6 bases). The V gene's germline CDR1 is SGHNT and CDR2 YYREEE (reference sequence). CDR3 size: 16 residues. The V end was cut by 2 bases, the J end by 0 bases, with 13 bases between.

A single count supports this clone. The rearrangement uses TRBV19 and TRBJ1-5, with TRBD1 matching 8 bases. The germline V gene encodes CDR1 LNHDA and CDR2 SQIVND (reference sequence). The J segment lost 5 bases and the V segment lost 5 bases, leaving 8 bases of the junction unmatched. The CDR3 sequence is 15 residues long. This CDR3 is CASSLGQGVYQPQHF. The DNA of the CDR3 is TGTGCCAGTAGTCTTGGACAGGGAGTCTATCAGCCCCAGCATTTT.

As DNA, the CDR3 is TGTGCCAGCAGCTTTACAGGGGACACAGATACGCAGTATTTT. It is translated as CASSFTGDTDTQYF. This chain uses TRBV11-2 with TRBJ2-3; 7 bases line up with TRBD1. Losses at the gene ends were 3 bases for V and 2 bases for J; bases not matched to a gene: 2. There are 14 residues in the CDR3. Germline lookup yields CDR1 SGHAT and CDR2 FQNNGV.

The chain has TRBV6-1 and TRBJ2-1; tentative D call: TRBD1 (6 bases). The V gene's germline CDR1 is MNHNS and CDR2 SASEGT. V lost 3 bases, J lost 3 bases, and 12 bases lay in between. The CDR3 totals 15 residues. CDR3 in DNA: TGTGCCAGCAGTGATCCGAGGGACAACTACAATGAGCAGTTCTTC. Translation: CASSDPRDNYNEQFF.

There are a few counts of this clone. The chain combines TRBV7-3 with TRBJ1-1, with D possibly TRBD1 on 5 matching bases. Trimming pared 5 bases from V and 1 base from J, leaving 8 bases between. CDR1 is SGHTA and CDR2 is FQGTGA in the germline V gene. The CDR3 has 13 amino acids. The CDR3 region has the DNA TGTGCCAGCAGCCGGGGGAGGAACACTGAAGCTTTCTTT. This encodes CASSRGRNTEAFF.

The chain employs TRBV19 and TRBJ2-4, with 9 nucleotides matching TRBD1. This CDR3 contains 15 residues. Germline V lookup: CDR1 LNHDA, CDR2 SQIVND (reference sequence). V lost 7 bases, J lost 1 base, and 5 bases stayed unmatched. The CDR3 sequence: CASMGQGWAKNIQYF. The CDR3, as DNA: TGTGCCAGTATGGGACAGGGCTGGGCCAAAAACATTCAGTACTTC.

The chain carries TRBV9 and TRBJ1-6; D gene uncertain. CDR3 length: 14 amino acids. The germline V gene encodes CDR1 SGDLS and CDR2 YYNGEE. V was cut by 7 bases and J by 7 bases, with 15 bases left in between. CDR3 residues: CASRESVGNSPLHF. DNA for the CDR3: TGTGCCAGCCGGGAGTCTGTCGGGAATTCACCCCTCCACTTT. Based on the CDR3 plus reference TRBV9 and TRBJ1-6, the full variable domain is DSGVTQTPKHLITATGQRVTLRCSPRSGDLSVYWYQQSLDQGLQFLIQYYNGEERAKGNILERFSAQQFPDLHSELNLSSLELGDSALYFCASRESVGNSPLHFGNGTRLTVT.

This rearrangement joins TRBV29-1 to TRBJ2-5; 9 bases fit TRBD2. The CDR3 spans 11 residues. The V gene's germline CDR1 is SQVTM and CDR2 ANQGSEA. Unmatched junction bases numbered 1, after V lost 7 bases and J lost 4 bases. The CDR3 reads CSETSGETQYF. The CDR3 bases are TGCAGCGAGACTAGCGGAGAGACCCAGTACTTC.

V and J are TRBV28 and TRBJ2-2; tentatively, D is TRBD1 (6 bases). V was cut by 8 bases and J by 7 bases, with 11 bases left in between. Germline CDR1 MDHEN, CDR2 SYDVKM. The CDR3 runs to 12 residues. The CDR3 is CASGGANGELFF. The CDR3 nucleotides read TGTGCCAGCGGGGGCGCAAACGGGGAGCTGTTTTTT. Complete variable domain (other parts from reference TRBV28 and TRBJ2-2): DVKVTQSSRYLVKRTGEKVFLECVQDMDHENMFWYRQDPGLGLRLIYFSYDVKMKEKGDIPEGYSVSREKKERFSLILESASTNQTSMYLCASGGANGELFFGEGSRLTVL.

V gene TRBV4-1 combines with J gene TRBJ1-2; a possible D gene is TRBD1 (5 bases). The CDR3 runs to 16 residues. V was cut by 4 bases and J by 4 bases, with 19 bases left in between. CDR1 and CDR2 from the germline V gene are MGHRA and YSYEKL. The CDR3 sequence is CASSLHSRAFSYGYTF. The CDR3 DNA follows: TGCGCCAGCAGCCTCCACAGCAGGGCTTTTTCCTATGGCTACACCTTC.

The V and J genes are TRBV29-1 and TRBJ2-6, with TRBD1 as a possible D gene (6 bases). The CDR3 consists of 16 residues. Trimming took 6 bases from V and 0 from J, leaving 15 bases between them. The germline CDR1 and CDR2 sequences are SQVTM and ANQGSEA. CDR3 bases: TGCAGCGTATTACGACAGGCAAGCTCTGGGGCCAACGTCCTGACTTTC. Amino acid sequence: CSVLRQASSGANVLTF.

This rearrangement joins TRBV5-1 to TRBJ1-4, with unresolved D. This CDR3 is built from 15 residues. Looked up from germline, CDR1 is SGHRS and CDR2 is YFSETQ. Trimming removed 1 base at V and 0 bases at J, with 7 bases between. The CDR3 DNA is TGCGCCAGCAGCTTGCACACAGCAACTAATGAAAAACTGTTTTTT. The encoded protein is CASSLHTATNEKLFF.

Only one count was recorded for this clone. The V call is TRBV6-4, the J call TRBJ2-7; D might be TRBD1 (6 bases). The V and J ends lost 7 bases and 0 bases respectively, with 19 bases between them. Per germline, CDR1 MRHNA and CDR2 SNTAGT. CDR3 length: 16 amino acids. The CDR3 DNA sequence: TGTGCCAGCAACTTTCCGGACAGTATGACCTCCTACGAGCAGTACTTC. Its translation is CASNFPDSMTSYEQYF.

The chain links TRBV19 to TRBJ2-7, with 10 bases that match TRBD2. Germline values: CDR1 LNHDA, CDR2 SQIVND (reference sequence). The CDR3 is made up of 13 amino acids. V lost 7 bases and J lost 4; bases outside the gene matches: 4. CDR3 coding DNA: TGTGCCAGTAAGGGTAGCGGGAGGTACGAGCAGTACTTC. This encodes CASKGSGRYEQYF.